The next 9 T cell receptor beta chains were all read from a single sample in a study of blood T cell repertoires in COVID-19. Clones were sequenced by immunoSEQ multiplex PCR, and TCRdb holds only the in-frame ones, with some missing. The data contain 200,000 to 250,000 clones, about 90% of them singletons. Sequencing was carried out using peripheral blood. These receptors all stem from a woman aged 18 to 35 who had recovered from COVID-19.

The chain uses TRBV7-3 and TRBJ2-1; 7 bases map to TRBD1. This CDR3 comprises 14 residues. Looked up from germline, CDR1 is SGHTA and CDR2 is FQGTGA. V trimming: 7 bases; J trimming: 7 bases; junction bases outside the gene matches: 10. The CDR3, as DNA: TGTGCCAGCACCCCAGGGGGAGCAGTAAATGAGCAGTTCTTC. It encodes CASTPGGAVNEQFF.

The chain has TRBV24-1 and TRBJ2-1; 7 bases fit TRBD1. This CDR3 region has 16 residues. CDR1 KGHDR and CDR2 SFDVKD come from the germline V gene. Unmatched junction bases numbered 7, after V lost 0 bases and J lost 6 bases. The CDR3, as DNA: TGTGCCACCAGTGATTTGATCGGGACAGAACGCAATGAGCAGTTCTTC. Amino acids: CATSDLIGTERNEQFF.

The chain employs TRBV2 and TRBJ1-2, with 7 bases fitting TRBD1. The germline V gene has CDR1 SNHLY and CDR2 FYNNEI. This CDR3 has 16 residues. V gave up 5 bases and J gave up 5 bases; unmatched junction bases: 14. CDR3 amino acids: CASSPGTAHEGYGYTF. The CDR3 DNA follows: TGTGCCAGCAGTCCCGGGACAGCTCATGAGGGGTATGGCTACACCTTC.

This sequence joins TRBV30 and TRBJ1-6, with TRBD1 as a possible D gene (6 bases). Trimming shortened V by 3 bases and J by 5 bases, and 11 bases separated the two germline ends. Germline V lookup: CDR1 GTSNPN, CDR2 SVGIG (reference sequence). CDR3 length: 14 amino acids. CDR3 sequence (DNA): TGTGCCTGGAGCAGGGGACGGGATAATTCACCCCTCCACTTT. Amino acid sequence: CAWSRGRDNSPLHF.

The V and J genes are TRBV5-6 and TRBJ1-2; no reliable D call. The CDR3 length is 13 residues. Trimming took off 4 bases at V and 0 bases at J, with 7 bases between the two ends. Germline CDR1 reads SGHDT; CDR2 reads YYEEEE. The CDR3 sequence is CASSPRANYGYTF. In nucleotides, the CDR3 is TGTGCCAGCAGCCCTAGAGCTAACTATGGCTACACCTTC.

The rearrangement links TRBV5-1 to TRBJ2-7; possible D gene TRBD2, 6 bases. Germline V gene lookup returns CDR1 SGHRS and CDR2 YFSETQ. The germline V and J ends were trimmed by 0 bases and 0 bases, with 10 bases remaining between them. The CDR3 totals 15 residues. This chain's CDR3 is CASSLGAGYSYEQYF. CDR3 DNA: TGCGCCAGCAGCTTGGGAGCGGGTTACTCCTACGAGCAGTACTTC.

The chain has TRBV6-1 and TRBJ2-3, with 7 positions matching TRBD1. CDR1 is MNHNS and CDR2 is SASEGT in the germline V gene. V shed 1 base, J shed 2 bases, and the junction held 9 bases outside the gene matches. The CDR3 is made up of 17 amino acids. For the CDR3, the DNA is TGTGCCAGCAGTGAAGGAGAGGGGGCTTTATCCACAGATACGCAGTATTTT. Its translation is CASSEGEGALSTDTQYF.

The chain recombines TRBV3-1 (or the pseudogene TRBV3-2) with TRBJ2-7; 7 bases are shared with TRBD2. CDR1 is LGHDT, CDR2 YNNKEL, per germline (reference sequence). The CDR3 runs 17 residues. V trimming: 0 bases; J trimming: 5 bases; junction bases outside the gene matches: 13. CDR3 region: CASSQEKPREDMHEQYF. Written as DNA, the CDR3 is TGTGCCAGCAGCCAAGAAAAGCCCCGGGAGGATATGCACGAGCAGTACTTC.

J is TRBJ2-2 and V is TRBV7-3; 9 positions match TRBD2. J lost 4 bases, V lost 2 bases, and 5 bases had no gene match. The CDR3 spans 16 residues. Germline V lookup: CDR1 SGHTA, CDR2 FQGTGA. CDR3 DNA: TGTGCCAGCAGCTTATCGACTAGCGGATTCACCGGGGAGCTGTTTTTT. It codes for CASSLSTSGFTGELFF.